This passage covers 11 T cell receptor beta chains from one sample sequenced in a study of OX40 agonist ivuxolimab in advanced cancers. The table came from immunoSEQ multiplex PCR; TCRdb's copy has only in-frame clones and leaves some out. The sample has 82,000 or so clones; around 85% are singletons. This material consisted of CD4+ or CD8+ T cells sorted from blood, taken in a trial of the OX40 agonist ivuxolimab. The source is an adult with an advanced solid tumor such as melanoma, head and neck, liver or kidney cancer.

This chain uses TRBV5-1 with TRBJ2-5, with TRBD2 matching 13 bases. Germline V CDR1 and CDR2: SGHRS, YFSETQ. Trimming removed 0 bases from V and 5 bases from J; junction bases left unmatched: 10. The CDR3 consists of 18 residues. The CDR3 coding sequence is TGCGCCAGCAGCTTGGCCGTCACTAGCGGGGGGGCCAAGGAGACCCAGTACTTC. The encoded protein is CASSLAVTSGGAKETQYF.

The genes are TRBV28 and TRBJ2-4; D is possibly TRBD1 or TRBD2 (5 bases each). Germline values: CDR1 MDHEN, CDR2 SYDVKM. This CDR3 contains 16 residues. V gave up 5 bases and J gave up 0 bases, with 14 bases separating them. The CDR3 reads CASSPTGTLAKNIQYF. The CDR3 bases are TGTGCCAGCAGTCCTACCGGGACCCTAGCCAAAAACATTCAGTACTTC. The full variable domain, with the rest looked up from reference TRBV28 and TRBJ2-4, is DVKVTQSSRYLVKRTGEKVFLECVQDMDHENMFWYRQDPGLGLRLIYFSYDVKMKEKGDIPEGYSVSREKKERFSLILESASTNQTSMYLCASSPTGTLAKNIQYFGAGTRLSVL.

The V call is TRBV5-6, the J call TRBJ1-2; no firm D call. Germline CDR1 is SGHDT and CDR2 is YYEEEE. The CDR3 length is 14 residues. The V and J ends lost 0 bases and 4 bases respectively, with 10 bases between them. CDR3 in DNA: TGTGCCAGCAGCTTGGGGGGTCGGGGCTATGGCTACACCTTC. Its protein product is CASSLGGRGYGYTF.

This chain links TRBV11-1 with TRBJ2-7; D not certain. CDR3 length equals 13 residues. With 5 bases removed from V and 3 bases from J, the gap between germline ends came to 11 bases. In germline, CDR1 is SGHAT, CDR2 FQDESV (reference sequence). This CDR3 is CASSALGNYEQYF. The CDR3 DNA reads as TGTGCCAGCAGCGCGTTAGGGAACTACGAGCAGTACTTC.

The chain has TRBV15 and TRBJ2-3; D remains unclear. Trimming left V 0 bases short and J 1 base short, with 20 bases between. CDR1 is LNHNV and CDR2 is YYDKDF in the germline V gene (reference sequence). CDR3 length: 19 amino acids. The CDR3 loop reads CATSRDKGLWERRTDTQYF. Written as DNA, the CDR3 is TGTGCCACCAGCAGAGATAAGGGCCTGTGGGAAAGACGCACAGATACGCAGTATTTT.

The V and J genes are TRBV10-3 and TRBJ2-1, with 14 bases identical to TRBD2. The V gene's germline CDR1 is ENHRY and CDR2 SYGVKD. Trimming at V came to 2 bases and at J to 10 bases, leaving 7 bases not matched to a gene. This CDR3 spans 16 amino acids. The CDR3 sequence is CAISERGTSGGSEQFF. As DNA, the CDR3 is TGTGCCATCAGTGAGAGGGGGACTAGCGGGGGCAGCGAGCAGTTCTTC.

The chain employs TRBV5-6 and TRBJ1-2; no clear D gene. Germline values: CDR1 SGHDT, CDR2 YYEEEE. The ends were cut back, 0 bases at V and 4 bases at J, with 7 bases in the middle. The CDR3 has 13 amino acids. The chain's CDR3 is CASSLDLIYGYTF. The CDR3 DNA reads as TGTGCCAGCAGCTTGGATCTAATCTATGGCTACACCTTC.

This rearrangement joins TRBV7-8 to TRBJ2-5; D gene ambiguous. V was shortened by 5 bases and J by 0 bases, with 7 bases between the two germline ends. The CDR3 spans 13 residues. Germline CDR1 reads SGHVS; CDR2 reads FQNEAQ. CDR3 in amino acids: CASSLGDQETQYF. For the CDR3, the DNA is TGTGCCAGCAGCCTTGGGGACCAAGAGACCCAGTACTTC.

CDR3 in DNA: TGCGCCAGCAGGAGGGATTGGACATACAAAGGTGACACCGGGGAGCTGTTTTTT. Translated: CASRRDWTYKGDTGELFF. The chain employs TRBV10-1 and TRBJ2-2; D might be TRBD1 or TRBD2, each matching 5 bases. Trimming shortened V by 6 bases and J by 3 bases, and 23 bases separated the two germline ends. CDR3 size: 18 residues. The germline V gene encodes CDR1 WNHNN and CDR2 SYGVQD (reference sequence).

The chain joins TRBV5-4 to TRBJ2-2; D may be TRBD2 (5 bases). V was clipped by 4 bases and J by 2 bases, with 9 bases between them. The V gene's germline CDR1 is SGHNT and CDR2 YYREEE (reference sequence). The CDR3 covers 14 residues. This CDR3 is CASSPDLNTGELFF. CDR3 DNA: TGTGCCAGCAGCCCGGACTTAAACACCGGGGAGCTGTTTTTT.

The chain recombines TRBV5-5 with TRBJ1-1, with no clear D. Germline CDR1 SGHKS, CDR2 YYEKEE (reference sequence). V lost 4 bases to trimming and J lost 4 bases, with 11 bases between them. The CDR3 extends over 13 amino acids. The CDR3 nucleotides read TGTGCCAGCAGCGTACAACCCTCCACTGAAGCTTTCTTT. This encodes CASSVQPSTEAFF.